These 25 T cell receptor beta chains came from one sample sequenced in a study of T cells expressing NK-cell markers. TCRdb reworked the 5' RACE reads into one entry per CDR3 protein, no DNA. The sample has over 350,000 distinct CDR3 sequences, and its top ten clones hold approximately 11%. Source material: blood T cells: a sorted CD56 or NKG2C T cell subset, CD4+ or CD8+ T cells, or bulk PBMC T cells (not recorded which). These receptor sequences come from a woman in her forties or fifties in good health.

This chain uses TRBV20-1 with TRBJ2-2; TCRdb gives TRBD2 as the D gene, but with no DNA this cannot be confirmed. Looked up from germline, CDR1 is DFQATT and CDR2 is SNEGSKA (reference sequence). The CDR3 covers 17 residues. The CDR3 is CSATRTVPAANTGELFF.

J is TRBJ2-1 and V is TRBV5-1. This CDR3 is 11 amino acids long. Germline CDR1 is SGHRS and CDR2 is YFSETQ. The CDR3 region is CASSLAEREFF. Combining the CDR3 with reference TRBV5-1 and TRBJ2-1 gives the whole variable domain KAGVTQTPRYLIKTRGQQVTLSCSPISGHRSVSWYQQTPGQGLQFLFEYFSETQRNKGNFPGRFSGRQFSNSRSEMNVSTLELGDSALYLCASSLAEREFFGPGTRLTVL.

The chain couples TRBV10-3 to TRBJ2-3; TCRdb proposes TRBD1, but this gene call is untestable without DNA. CDR1 and CDR2 (germline): ENHRY, SYGVKD. The CDR3 has 16 amino acids. CDR3 sequence: CAISERGGDLTDTQYF.

J is TRBJ2-7 and V is TRBV6-5. Germline values: CDR1 MNHEY, CDR2 SVGAGI. This CDR3 is 15 amino acids long. CDR3 amino acids: CASSTLAGRFYEQYF.

The chain's CDR3 is CASSYVPGVTDTQYF. V gene TRBV6-5 combines with J gene TRBJ2-3. This CDR3 is built from 15 residues. Germline V gives CDR1 MNHEY, CDR2 SVGAGI.

The rearrangement links TRBV20-1 to TRBJ1-1; TCRdb outputs TRBD1, but without DNA this stays unchecked. The germline CDR1 and CDR2 sequences are DFQATT and SNEGSKA (reference sequence). There are 17 residues in the CDR3. This CDR3 is CSAKKPGQGILNTEAFF.

The chain links TRBV3-1 to TRBJ2-3. The length of the CDR3 is 16 residues. The germline gives CDR1 LGHDT, CDR2 YNNKEL (reference sequence). CDR3 sequence: CASSQGTVLHTDTQYF.

The V gene is TRBV12-3 or TRBV12-4, the J gene TRBJ2-7; TCRdb picks TRBD2, but there is no DNA to check that call. The CDR3 length is 17 residues. This CDR3 reads CASSLVVGTSSSYEQYF.

This sequence joins TRBV5-1 and TRBJ2-3; TCRdb calls TRBD1, which cannot be checked without DNA. This CDR3 contains 17 residues. The germline V gene has CDR1 SGHRS and CDR2 YFSETQ. This CDR3 reads CASSLERPGGGTDTQYF.

The chain joins TRBV20-1 to TRBJ2-1; as DNA is missing, the TRBD2 call by TCRdb cannot be tested. This CDR3 has 16 residues. Germline V lookup: CDR1 DFQATT, CDR2 SNEGSKA (reference sequence). CDR3 in amino acids: CSASQGGRVSYNEQFF.

The chain couples TRBV6-2 or TRBV6-3 to TRBJ2-6; TCRdb's D call of TRBD1 is untestable without DNA. The CDR3 spans 11 residues. The germline CDR1 and CDR2 sequences are MNHEY and SVGEGT. CDR3 amino acids: CASRRTGKTTF.

V usage is TRBV20-1 and J usage is TRBJ2-1; without DNA, the TCRdb call of TRBD2 cannot be checked. The length of the CDR3 is 16 residues. In germline, CDR1 is DFQATT, CDR2 SNEGSKA (reference sequence). CDR3 region: CSARDTTVMSGTYLFF.

The V call is TRBV15, the J call TRBJ1-6; TCRdb's assignment of TRBD1 cannot be checked, as there is no DNA. Germline-derived CDR1 and CDR2 are LNHNV and YYDKDF (reference sequence). This CDR3 comprises 14 residues. The CDR3 reads CATSRVRANSPLHF.

The genes are TRBV29-1 and TRBJ2-1; TCRdb lists TRBD1, though no DNA is available to test this call. Germline V gene lookup returns CDR1 SQVTM and CDR2 ANQGSEA. CDR3 length: 13 residues. The CDR3 sequence is CSVGTGGAYEQFF.

V gene TRBV15 combines with J gene TRBJ1-2; TCRdb calls TRBD1, which cannot be checked without DNA. The CDR3 is made up of 16 amino acids. Germline CDR1 LNHNV, CDR2 YYDKDF (reference sequence). CDR3 sequence reads: CATSRDGQGAGYGYTF.

The chain uses TRBV29-1 and TRBJ2-1; TCRdb indicates TRBD2, and absent DNA this call remains unverified. The CDR3 is made up of 13 amino acids. Per germline, CDR1 SQVTM and CDR2 ANQGSEA. The CDR3 sequence is CSVERGLGNEQFF.

The rearrangement uses TRBV7-9 and TRBJ2-1; TCRdb's D call of TRBD2 is untestable without DNA. Looked up from germline, CDR1 is SEHNR and CDR2 is FQNEAQ (reference sequence). The CDR3 covers 17 residues. The chain's CDR3 is CATRGIAGRSDYNEQFF.

The chain links TRBV12-3 or TRBV12-4 to TRBJ2-7. The CDR3 runs to 12 residues. This chain's CDR3 is CASSLAGNEQYF.

The chain couples TRBV20-1 to TRBJ2-1; TCRdb outputs TRBD2, but without DNA this stays unchecked. Germline CDR1 and CDR2: DFQATT and SNEGSKA (reference sequence). The CDR3 totals 19 residues. This chain's CDR3 is CSARPKFDRRGLAGVEQFF.

The chain recombines TRBV3-1 with TRBJ1-1; TCRdb's D gene call, TRBD1, goes unchecked for lack of DNA. Germline CDR1 reads LGHDT; CDR2 reads YNNKEL (reference sequence). This CDR3 spans 14 amino acids. This CDR3 reads CASRSTGWSSEAFF.

The chain employs TRBV20-1 and TRBJ2-1; TCRdb designates TRBD2, a call that cannot be tested without DNA. From germline, CDR1 is DFQATT and CDR2 SNEGSKA (reference sequence). The CDR3 length is 13 residues. The CDR3 loop reads CSAPLDRYNEQFF.

The chain has TRBV2 and TRBJ1-1. Germline loops: CDR1 SNHLY, CDR2 FYNNEI. The CDR3 loop spans 13 amino acids. The CDR3 loop is CASQTGLTGGAFF.

The rearrangement joins TRBV10-3 to TRBJ2-1; there is no DNA to check the TCRdb D call of TRBD1. CDR3 length: 15 amino acids. Looked up from germline, CDR1 is ENHRY and CDR2 is SYGVKD. The CDR3 loop is CAISGTDISYNEQFF.

The V call is TRBV28, the J call TRBJ2-7; TCRdb's D call, TRBD1, is unchecked because there is no DNA. This CDR3 comprises 13 residues. Germline V gene data show CDR1 as MDHEN and CDR2 as SYDVKM. The CDR3 reads CASSSGQGYEQYF. The entire variable domain, with the rest obtained from reference TRBV28 and TRBJ2-7, is as follows: DVKVTQSSRYLVKRTGEKVFLECVQDMDHENMFWYRQDPGLGLRLIYFSYDVKMKEKGDIPEGYSVSREKKERFSLILESASTNQTSMYLCASSSGQGYEQYFGPGTRLTVT.

The chain combines TRBV15 with TRBJ2-3; lacking DNA, the TRBD2 call made by TCRdb goes unchecked. CDR1 is LNHNV and CDR2 is YYDKDF in the germline V gene (reference sequence). This CDR3 is built from 18 residues. CDR3 region: CATISRTSGSASTDTQYF.